This T cell receptor (beta chain) was retrieved from a study of blood T cell repertoires in COVID-19. In the study overall: There were acute and convalescent COVID-19 samples, and they came from the United States, Italy and Spain. T cells, B-cell-depleted T cells, or PBMCs supplied cDNA or gDNA.

Germline CDR1 reads SGHVS; CDR2 reads FQNEAQ. V lost 7 bases to trimming and J lost 6 bases, with 20 bases between them. There are 15 residues in the CDR3. As originally analysed: Nucleated cell counts were estimated from reference gene primer amplification. Profiled with immunoSEQ multiplex PCR; TCRdb holds only in-frame clones, not every one. V, J and clone size are taken as reported in that table, and D and trimming were inferred from the DNA itself. Of over 150,000 clones listed, roughly four fifths are singletons. The specimen sequenced was peripheral blood. This receptor was identified in an elderly man with acute or convalescent COVID-19. The chain carries TRBV7-8 and TRBJ2-3; D might be TRBD2 (7 bases). CDR3 nucleotide sequence: TGTGCCAGCACTCTCTTTAGGGGGGGTAGGGATACGCAGTATTTT. This sequence encodes CASTLFRGGRDTQYF.